Below are 23 T cell receptor beta chains sequenced from a single sample in a study of blood T cells in healthy people across ages. It was with a sample-barcoded 5' primer and a J-beta primer mix that a second PCR of roughly 7 to 12 cycles was run. Via MiXCR, TCRdb re-called the 5' RACE reads, giving one row per CDR3 protein. This sample has 2 million or so distinct CDR3 sequences, with roughly 49% found just once. Sequencing was done on a sample of blood. These TCRs come from a woman aged 40 to 50 in good health.

The chain uses TRBV20-1 and TRBJ2-3, with 11 bases aligning to TRBD2. From germline, CDR1 is DFQATT and CDR2 SNEGSKA (reference sequence). The V gene end was trimmed by 6 bases and the J gene end by 2 bases; junction bases not matched to a gene: 4. There are 14 residues in the CDR3. CDR3 loop: CSAQTSGDTDTQYF. The DNA for the CDR3 is TGCAGTGCCCAGACTAGCGGGGACACAGATACGCAGTATTTT.

This clonotype was counted ten times or more. The chain couples TRBV13 to TRBJ2-7, with D unclear. The CDR3 extends over 12 amino acids. V lost 5 bases, J lost 5 bases, and 10 bases lay in between. Germline CDR1 is PRHDT and CDR2 is FYEKMQ (reference sequence). CDR3: CASSLRADEQYF. The CDR3 DNA sequence: TGTGCCAGCAGCCTTAGGGCCGACGAGCAGTACTTC.

This clonotype occurred many times. This sequence joins TRBV4-3 and TRBJ2-3; D possibly uses TRBD1 or TRBD2 (5 bases each). Per the germline V gene, CDR1 is LGHNA and CDR2 is YSLEER. This CDR3 spans 15 amino acids. Trimming removed 1 base from V and 2 bases from J, with 10 bases in between. The CDR3 sequence: CASSQVGVDTDTQYF. The CDR3 nucleotides read TGCGCCAGCAGCCAAGTGGGGGTCGACACAGATACGCAGTATTTT.

This clonotype was counted a few times. The chain joins TRBV7-9 to TRBJ2-7; D not resolved. Germline V gives CDR1 SEHNR, CDR2 FQNEAQ (reference sequence). The CDR3 has 12 amino acids. V was clipped by 5 bases and J by 10 bases, with 15 bases between them. The CDR3 region is CASSPGPLDQYF. CDR3 coding DNA: TGTGCCAGCAGCCCCGGGCCGCTGGACCAGTACTTC.

The rearrangement uses TRBV6-5 and TRBJ2-1, with unresolved D. Per the germline V gene, CDR1 is MNHEY and CDR2 is SVGAGI. Between the trimmed V and J ends, which lost 0 bases and 13 bases, there was a span of 16 bases. CDR3 size: 14 residues. This CDR3 is CASSYSREVVSQFF. CDR3 nucleotide sequence: TGTGCCAGCAGTTACTCGAGAGAGGTGGTGAGCCAGTTCTTC.

V and J are TRBV6-2 or TRBV6-3 and TRBJ2-4; possible D gene TRBD2, 6 bases. Germline V gene lookup returns CDR1 MNHEY and CDR2 SVGEGT. This CDR3 has 15 amino acids. Trimming removed 2 bases at V and 13 bases at J, with 21 bases between. CDR3 DNA: TGTGCCAGCAGTTACATCGGGGGACCCCTAGGAGAGCAGTACTTC. Translation gives CASSYIGGPLGEQYF.

About this clonotype itself: A much larger clone differs by one base, so this may be a read error. The chain links TRBV7-2 to TRBJ2-1, with D perhaps matching TRBD1 (5 bases). V was pared by 2 bases and J by 5 bases, with 13 bases between. Germline V gene lookup returns CDR1 SGHTA and CDR2 FQGNSA. CDR3 length: 15 amino acids. The CDR3 here is CASSLSVVGDNEQFF. The CDR3 DNA reads TGTGCCAGCAGCTTAAGCGTCGTAGGGGACAATGAGCAGTTCTTC. Combining the CDR3 with reference TRBV7-2 and TRBJ2-1 gives the whole variable domain GAGVSQSPSNKVTEKGKDVELRCDPISGHTALYWYRQSLGQGLEFLIYFQGNSAPDKSGLPSDRFSAERTGGSVSTLTIQRTQQEDSAVYLCASSLSVVGDNEQFFGPGTRLTVL.

The chain employs TRBV6-1 and TRBJ1-2; TRBD1 agrees at 8 bases. Germline trimming cut 8 bases from V and 5 bases from J; bases unmatched to any gene: 19. Germline V gives CDR1 MNHNS, CDR2 SASEGT. This CDR3 region has 17 residues. The CDR3 coding sequence is TGTGCCAGCCCGAGCAGGGTGACAGGGGCGGTGGTGTATGGCTACACCTTC. It encodes CASPSRVTGAVVYGYTF.

This clonotype was detected only a few times. The CDR3 region is CAISGLSSYNEQFF. CDR3 nucleotide sequence: TGTGCCATTTCGGGCCTGAGCTCCTACAATGAGCAGTTCTTC. The rearrangement joins TRBV10-3 to TRBJ2-1; D remains ambiguous. CDR3 length: 14 residues. V dropped 9 bases and J dropped 0 bases, with 12 bases sitting between them. The germline V gene encodes CDR1 ENHRY and CDR2 SYGVKD.

The chain employs TRBV4-3 and TRBJ2-7; 7 nucleotides line up with TRBD1. The CDR3 consists of 17 residues. Germline CDR1 LGHNA, CDR2 YSLEER. V shed 3 bases, J shed 2 bases, and the junction held 13 bases outside the gene matches. In DNA, the CDR3 is TGCGCCAGCAGCCACCGACAGGGAAGGAAGACGGCCTACGAGCAGTACTTC. It yields the protein CASSHRQGRKTAYEQYF.

The rearrangement uses TRBV9 and TRBJ2-1; TRBD2 aligns across 8 bases. J lost 7 bases, V lost 3 bases, and 15 bases had no gene match. The CDR3 extends over 17 amino acids. Germline lookup yields CDR1 SGDLS and CDR2 YYNGEE. As DNA, the CDR3 is TGTGCCAGCAGCGGAGGTGACTTTGCGGGGGGTCTTAATGAGCAGTTCTTC. Protein: CASSGGDFAGGLNEQFF. The complete variable domain, with remaining parts taken from reference TRBV9 and TRBJ2-1, reads DSGVTQTPKHLITATGQRVTLRCSPRSGDLSVYWYQQSLDQGLQFLIQYYNGEERAKGNILERFSAQQFPDLHSELNLSSLELGDSALYFCASSGGDFAGGLNEQFFGPGTRLTVL.

The chain links TRBV5-1 to TRBJ2-7, with D possibly TRBD1 on 5 matching bases. Deletions cut 5 bases from V and 0 bases from J, with 9 bases between. The CDR3 sequence is 13 residues long. Germline loops: CDR1 SGHRS, CDR2 YFSETQ. CDR3 sequence: CASRDRSSYEQYF. In DNA form, the CDR3 reads TGCGCCAGCAGAGACAGAAGCTCCTACGAGCAGTACTTC.

The chain is built from TRBV4-2 and TRBJ2-3; TRBD2 matches 9 bases. The CDR3 totals 16 residues. Unmatched junction bases numbered 8, after V lost 2 bases and J lost 5 bases. Germline V gives CDR1 LGHNA, CDR2 YNFKEQ. CDR3 bases: TGTGCCAGCAGCCAACGGGCGGGGGGGCCAGGAGATACGCAGTATTTT. The encoded protein is CASSQRAGGPGDTQYF.

The chain couples TRBV6-1 to TRBJ2-5, with 12 bases that match TRBD2. The CDR3 sequence is 16 residues long. Unmatched junction bases numbered 6, after V lost 4 bases and J lost 3 bases. In germline, CDR1 is MNHNS, CDR2 SASEGT. This chain's CDR3 is CASSGRTSGVKETQYF. The CDR3 DNA reads as TGTGCCAGCAGTGGGCGGACTAGCGGGGTAAAAGAGACCCAGTACTTC.

The chain employs TRBV10-3 and TRBJ1-2; 10 nucleotides line up with TRBD1. The CDR3 sequence is 15 residues long. Germline assignment: CDR1 ENHRY and CDR2 SYGVKD. Trimming took 6 bases from V and 3 from J; bases not matched to a gene: 7. CDR3 bases: TGTGCCATCAGGGGGACAGGGGTTCGGGACTATGGCTACACCTTC. Translation gives CAIRGTGVRDYGYTF.

The table lists this clonotype with a few counts. In DNA form, the CDR3 reads TGTGCCAGCATGGGTGGACGTACCGAGCAGTACTTC. Translated, it gives CASMGGRTEQYF. V usage is TRBV6-1 and J usage is TRBJ2-7; D remains ambiguous. Deletions cut 7 bases from V and 6 bases from J, with 13 bases between. The CDR3 sequence is 12 residues long. CDR1 MNHNS and CDR2 SASEGT come from the germline V gene.

This CDR3 reads CASSYRDRRGYTF. CDR3 coding DNA: TGTGCCAGCAGTTACCGGGACAGAAGAGGCTACACCTTC. The chain has TRBV6-5 and TRBJ1-2; TRBD1 matches 7 bases. Germline V gives CDR1 MNHEY, CDR2 SVGAGI. The CDR3 spans 13 residues. V lost 2 bases to trimming and J lost 8 bases; unmatched junction nucleotides: 5.

This clonotype was seen more than once but under ten times. The chain is built from TRBV11-1 and TRBJ2-7; TRBD2 is a possible D gene (7 bases). V was cut by 2 bases and J by 0 bases, with 11 bases left in between. The CDR3 spans 15 residues. CDR1 SGHAT and CDR2 FQDESV come from the germline V gene (reference sequence). CDR3 region: CASSLLADSSYEQYF. The CDR3 DNA is TGTGCCAGCAGCTTACTAGCGGACAGCTCCTACGAGCAGTACTTC.

The chain links TRBV6-5 to TRBJ2-3, with 7 positions matching TRBD2. The germline gives CDR1 MNHEY, CDR2 SVGAGI. The CDR3 spans 14 residues. Trimming took 7 bases from V and 2 from J; bases not matched to a gene: 6. CDR3 region: CASTQRGYTDTQYF. The CDR3 nucleotides read TGTGCCAGCACCCAGCGGGGATACACAGATACGCAGTATTTT.

As concerns this clonotype: One junction end does not reproduce the germline sequence, and a read error may be involved. The rearrangement joins TRBV6-6 to TRBJ2-5, with D possibly matching TRBD2 (5 bases). The CDR3 totals 11 residues. The germline CDR1 and CDR2 sequences are MNHNY and SVGAGI (reference sequence). The DNA for the CDR3 is TGTGCCTGCAGACTACGCGAGACCCAGTACTTC. As protein: CACRLRETQYF.

This rearrangement joins TRBV20-1 to TRBJ2-1, with 9 bases fitting TRBD2. The CDR3 is 17 residues long. The germline CDR1 and CDR2 sequences are DFQATT and SNEGSKA (reference sequence). The ends lost 1 base at V and 4 bases at J; junction bases unmatched: 11. DNA of the CDR3: TGCAGTGCTAGAGCAAAGCTCGGACTAGCGTCTTACAATGAGCAGTTCTTC. Translated: CSARAKLGLASYNEQFF.

The chain is built from TRBV28 and TRBJ2-1; 7 bases line up with TRBD1. The last part of the DNA fits TRBJ2-7 better; the J call may be wrong. There are 15 residues in the CDR3. Per germline, CDR1 MDHEN and CDR2 SYDVKM. CDR3 protein: CASSSPGTVYNEQYF. The DNA for the CDR3 is TGTGCCAGCAGCTCACCAGGGACAGTATACAATGAGCAGTACTTC.

This rearrangement joins TRBV28 to TRBJ2-4; D is unresolved. The closer fit of TRBJ2-7 to the DNA end suggests the J call may be wrong. The CDR3 has 13 residues. From germline, CDR1 is MDHEN and CDR2 SYDVKM. The CDR3 loop is CASSLFLTYEQYF. The DNA of the CDR3 is TGTGCCAGCAGTTTATTCCTTACCTACGAGCAGTACTTC.